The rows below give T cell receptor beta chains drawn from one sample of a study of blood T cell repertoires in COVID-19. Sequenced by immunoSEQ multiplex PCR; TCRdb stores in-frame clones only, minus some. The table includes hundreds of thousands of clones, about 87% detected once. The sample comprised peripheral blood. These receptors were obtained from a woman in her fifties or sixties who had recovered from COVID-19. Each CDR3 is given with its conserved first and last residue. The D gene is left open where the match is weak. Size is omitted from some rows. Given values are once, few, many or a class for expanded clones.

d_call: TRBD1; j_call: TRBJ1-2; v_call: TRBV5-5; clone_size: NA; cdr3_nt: TGTGCCAGCAGCCGTACAGGGGAGTATGGCTACACCTTC; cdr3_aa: CASSRTGEYGYTF
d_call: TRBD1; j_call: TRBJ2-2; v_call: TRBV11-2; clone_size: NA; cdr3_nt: TGTGCCAGCAACCCTCCGGGACAGGGGGGAGACCGGGAGCTGTTTTTT; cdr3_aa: CASNPPGQGGDRELFF
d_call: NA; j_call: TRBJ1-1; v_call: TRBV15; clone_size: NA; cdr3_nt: TGTGCCACCAGCAGAGCCGTCACAGAACATGAAGCTTTCTTT; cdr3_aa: CATSRAVTEHEAFF
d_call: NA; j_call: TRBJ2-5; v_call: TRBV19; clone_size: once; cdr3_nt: TGTGCCAGTACGATTCCAGGGGTCGAGACCCAGTACTTC; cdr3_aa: CASTIPGVETQYF
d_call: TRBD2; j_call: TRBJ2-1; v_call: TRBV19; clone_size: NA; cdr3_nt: TGTGCCAGTAGCTTTATGGCCGGGACTAGCGGGATGGGGACCTACAATGAGCAGTTCTTC; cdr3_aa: CASSFMAGTSGMGTYNEQFF
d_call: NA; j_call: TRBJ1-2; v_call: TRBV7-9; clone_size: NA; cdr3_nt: TGTGCCAGCAGCTTAGGGGGACTAGGGCGCCTGAACTATGGCTACACCTTC; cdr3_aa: CASSLGGLGRLNYGYTF
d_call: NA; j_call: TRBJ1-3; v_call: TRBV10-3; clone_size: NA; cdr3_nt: TGTGCCATATCAACAGGGCTTGGAAACACCATATATTTT; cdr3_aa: CAISTGLGNTIYF
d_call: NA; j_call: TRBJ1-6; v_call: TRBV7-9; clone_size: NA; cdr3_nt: TGTGCCAGCAGCTCAACAGGGAGCTTGGGGTCACCCCTCCACTTT; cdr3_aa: CASSSTGSLGSPLHF
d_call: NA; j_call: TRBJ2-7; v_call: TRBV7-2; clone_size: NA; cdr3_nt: TGTGCCAGCAGCGCACGGGGCTACGAGCAGTACTTC; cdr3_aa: CASSARGYEQYF
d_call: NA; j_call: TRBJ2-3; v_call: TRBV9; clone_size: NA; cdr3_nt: TGTGCCAGCAGCTTCAGCGGAGCCGCCACAGATACGCAGTATTTT; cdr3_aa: CASSFSGAATDTQYF
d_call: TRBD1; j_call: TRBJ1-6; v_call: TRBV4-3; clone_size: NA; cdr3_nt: TGCGCCAGCAGCCAAACCGGGACAGGGGTGTGGAATTCACCCCTCCACTTT; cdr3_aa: CASSQTGTGVWNSPLHF
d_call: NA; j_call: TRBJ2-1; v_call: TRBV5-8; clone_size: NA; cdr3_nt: TGTGCCAGCAGCTTGGTTTACAGCTACTACAATGAGCAGTTCTTC; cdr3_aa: CASSLVYSYYNEQFF
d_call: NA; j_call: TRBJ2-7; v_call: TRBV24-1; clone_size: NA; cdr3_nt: TGTGCCACTCAGGACAGAAGCTCCTACGAGCAGTACTTC; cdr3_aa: CATQDRSSYEQYF
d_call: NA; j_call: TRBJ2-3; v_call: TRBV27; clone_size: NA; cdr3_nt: TGTGCCAGCAGACGACGAATCAGGGTAAACACAGATACGCAGTATTTT; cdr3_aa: CASRRRIRVNTDTQYF
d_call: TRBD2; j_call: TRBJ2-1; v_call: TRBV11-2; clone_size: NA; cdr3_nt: TGTGCCAGCAGGATAGCGGGAGGCCAGGAGCAGTTCTTC; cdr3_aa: CASRIAGGQEQFF
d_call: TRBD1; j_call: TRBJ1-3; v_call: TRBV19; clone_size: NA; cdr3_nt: TGTGCCAGTAGCCGTGACAGGGACTCTGGAAACACCATATATTTT; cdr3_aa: CASSRDRDSGNTIYF
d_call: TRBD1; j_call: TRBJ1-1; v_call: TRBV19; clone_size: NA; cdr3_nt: TGTGCCAGTAGTATTGGGGTGGACAGGGGTCTCTGGGACGTTTTGAACACTGAAGCTTTCTTT; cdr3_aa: CASSIGVDRGLWDVLNTEAFF
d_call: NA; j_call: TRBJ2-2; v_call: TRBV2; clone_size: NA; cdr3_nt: TGTGCCACCATGGAGGGGCAAGCCGGGGAGCTGTTTTTT; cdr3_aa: CATMEGQAGELFF
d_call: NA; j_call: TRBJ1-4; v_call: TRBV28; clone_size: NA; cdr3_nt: TGTGCCAGCAGAAAGACAGGCTTTAATGAAAAACTGTTTTTT; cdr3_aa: CASRKTGFNEKLFF
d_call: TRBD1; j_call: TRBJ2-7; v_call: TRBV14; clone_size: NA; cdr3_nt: TGTGCCAGCAGCCTTCCCGGGACAGGGAGGGTCAAGCAGTACTTC; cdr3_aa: CASSLPGTGRVKQYF
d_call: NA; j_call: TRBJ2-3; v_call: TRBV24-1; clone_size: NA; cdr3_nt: TGTGCCACCAGTGTGCGGGGGCTCGGCACAGATACGCAGTATTTT; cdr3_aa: CATSVRGLGTDTQYF
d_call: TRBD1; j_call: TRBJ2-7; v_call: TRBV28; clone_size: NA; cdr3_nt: TGTGCCAGCAGTCCCTGGACAGGGGGCTCCTACGAGCAGTACTTC; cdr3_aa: CASSPWTGGSYEQYF
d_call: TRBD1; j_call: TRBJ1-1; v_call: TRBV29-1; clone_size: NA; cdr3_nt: TGCAGCGTGCGGGACAGGCTGAACACTGAAGCTTTCTTT; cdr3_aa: CSVRDRLNTEAFF
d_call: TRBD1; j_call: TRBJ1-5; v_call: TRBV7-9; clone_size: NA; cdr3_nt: TGTGCCAGCAGCCGTAAAGACAGGGATCAGCCCCAGCATTTT; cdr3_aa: CASSRKDRDQPQHF
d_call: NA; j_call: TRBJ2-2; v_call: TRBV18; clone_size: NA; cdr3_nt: TGTGCCAGCTCTACAACGAACACCGGGGAGCTGTTTTTT; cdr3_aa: CASSTTNTGELFF
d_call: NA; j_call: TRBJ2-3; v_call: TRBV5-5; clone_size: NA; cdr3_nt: TGTGCCAGCAGCTTGGCATGGAGCGGCCACACAGATACGCAGTATTTT; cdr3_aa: CASSLAWSGHTDTQYF
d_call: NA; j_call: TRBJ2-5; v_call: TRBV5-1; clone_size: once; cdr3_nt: TGCGCCAGCAGCTTGGCAGGGGCGGCGGGAGAGACCCAGTACTTC; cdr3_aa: CASSLAGAAGETQYF
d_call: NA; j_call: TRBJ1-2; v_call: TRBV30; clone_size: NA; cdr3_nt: TGTGCCTGGGGCCCGAGGGGAGGCACCTTC; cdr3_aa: CAWGPRGGTF
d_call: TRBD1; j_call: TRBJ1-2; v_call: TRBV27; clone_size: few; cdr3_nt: TGTGCCAGCAGGAGACAGGGGGTTAACTATGGCTACACCTTC; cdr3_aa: CASRRQGVNYGYTF
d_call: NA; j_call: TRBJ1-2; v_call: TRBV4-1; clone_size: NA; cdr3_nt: TGCGCCAGCAGCCAAGATCCATTTAACTATGGCTACACCTTC; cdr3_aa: CASSQDPFNYGYTF
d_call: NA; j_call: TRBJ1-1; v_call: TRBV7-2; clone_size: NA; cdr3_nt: TGTGCCAGCAGCTCAGGGGTCTGGCAGGGTGAAGCTTTCTTT; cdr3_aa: CASSSGVWQGEAFF
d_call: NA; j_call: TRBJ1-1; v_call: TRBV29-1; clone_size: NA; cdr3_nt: TGCAGCGAACAATACCGGGGGGGTGAAGCTTTCTTT; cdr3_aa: CSEQYRGGEAFF
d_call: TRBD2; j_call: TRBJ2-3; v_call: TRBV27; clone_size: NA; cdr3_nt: TGTGCCAGCAGAGCCGCTAGCGGGAGTACGACAGATACGCAGTATTTT; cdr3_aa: CASRAASGSTTDTQYF